These 3 T cell receptor beta chains came from one sample sequenced in a study of T cell responses to AZD1222 COVID-19 vaccine. Sequencing used immunoSEQ multiplex PCR; TCRdb keeps in-frame clones, though not all of them. The sample lists roughly 99,000 clones, about 90% occurring once. The input for sequencing was peripheral blood, taken 28 days after the second AZD1222 dose. The source is an adult who received the AZD1222 COVID-19 vaccine.

The sample holds one count of this clone. This chain uses TRBV3-1 (or the pseudogene TRBV3-2) with TRBJ1-6, with 7 positions matching TRBD1. The germline CDR1 and CDR2 sequences are LGHDT and YNNKEL (reference sequence). This CDR3 is 15 amino acids long. V shed 1 base and J 10 bases; nucleotides not matched to a gene: 7. The DNA for the CDR3 is TGTGCCAGCAGCCAAGCAGACAGGGCAAGATCACCCCTCCACTTT. Translating it yields CASSQADRARSPLHF.

This chain connects TRBV10-2 to TRBJ1-5; TRBD1 might be the D (5 bases). The V end was cut by 2 bases, the J end by 1 base, with 12 bases between. There are 16 residues in the CDR3. Germline assignment: CDR1 WSHSY and CDR2 SAAADI. The CDR3: CASSEVPQASNQPQHF. In DNA form, the CDR3 reads TGCGCCAGCAGTGAGGTCCCACAGGCGAGCAATCAGCCCCAGCATTTT.

This clone was observed a single time. The chain combines TRBV10-1 with TRBJ1-1, with unresolved D. The CDR3 loop spans 12 amino acids. Germline-derived CDR1 and CDR2 are WNHNN and SYGVQD (reference sequence). Trimming took off 6 bases at V and 1 base at J, with 6 bases between the two ends. The CDR3 region has the DNA TGCGCCAGCAGGGGCCCGAACACTGAAGCTTTCTTT. Protein product: CASRGPNTEAFF.